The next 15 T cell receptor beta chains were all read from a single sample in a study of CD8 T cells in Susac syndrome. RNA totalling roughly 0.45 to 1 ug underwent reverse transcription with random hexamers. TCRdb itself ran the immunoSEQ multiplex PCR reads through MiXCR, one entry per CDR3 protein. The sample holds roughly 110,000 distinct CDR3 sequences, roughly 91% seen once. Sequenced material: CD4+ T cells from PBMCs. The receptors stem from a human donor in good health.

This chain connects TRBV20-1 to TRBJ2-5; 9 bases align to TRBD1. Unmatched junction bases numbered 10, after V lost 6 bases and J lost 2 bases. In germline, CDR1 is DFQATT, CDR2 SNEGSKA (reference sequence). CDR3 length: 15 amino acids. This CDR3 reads CSAETQGTGQETQYF. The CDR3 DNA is TGCAGTGCAGAGACTCAGGGGACAGGGCAAGAGACCCAGTACTTC.

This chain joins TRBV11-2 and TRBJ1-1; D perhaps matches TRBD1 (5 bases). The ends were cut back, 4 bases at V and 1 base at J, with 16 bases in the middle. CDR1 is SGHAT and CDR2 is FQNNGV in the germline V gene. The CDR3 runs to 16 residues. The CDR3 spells CASSSTTTTGNTEAFF. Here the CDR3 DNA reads TGTGCCAGCAGCTCTACTACCACAACAGGGAACACTGAAGCTTTCTTT.

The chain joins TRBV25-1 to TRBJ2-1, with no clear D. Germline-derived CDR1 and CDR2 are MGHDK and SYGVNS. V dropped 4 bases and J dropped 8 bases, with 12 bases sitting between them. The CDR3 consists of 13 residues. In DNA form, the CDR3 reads TGTGCCAGCAGTGGGGGTATGGGCCATGAGCAGTTCTTC. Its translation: CASSGGMGHEQFF.

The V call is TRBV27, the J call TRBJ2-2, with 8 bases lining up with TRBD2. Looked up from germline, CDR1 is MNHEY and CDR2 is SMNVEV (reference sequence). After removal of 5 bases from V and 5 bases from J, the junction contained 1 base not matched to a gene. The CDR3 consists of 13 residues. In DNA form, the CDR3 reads TGTGCCAGCAGTGTAGCGGGGACCGGGGAGCTGTTTTTT. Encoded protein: CASSVAGTGELFF.

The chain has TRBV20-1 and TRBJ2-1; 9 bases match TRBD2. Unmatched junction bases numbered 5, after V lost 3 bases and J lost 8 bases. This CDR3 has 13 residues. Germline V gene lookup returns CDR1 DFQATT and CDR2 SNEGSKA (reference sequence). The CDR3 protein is CSARAGGPYEQFF. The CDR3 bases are TGCAGTGCTAGGGCGGGAGGGCCCTATGAGCAGTTCTTC.

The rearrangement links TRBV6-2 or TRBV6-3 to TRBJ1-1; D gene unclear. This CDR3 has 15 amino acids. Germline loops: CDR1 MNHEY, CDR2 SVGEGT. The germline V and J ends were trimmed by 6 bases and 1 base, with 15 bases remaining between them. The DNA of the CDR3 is TGTGCCAGCAGCCCCACCCGGACGGGGAACACTGAAGCTTTCTTT. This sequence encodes CASSPTRTGNTEAFF.

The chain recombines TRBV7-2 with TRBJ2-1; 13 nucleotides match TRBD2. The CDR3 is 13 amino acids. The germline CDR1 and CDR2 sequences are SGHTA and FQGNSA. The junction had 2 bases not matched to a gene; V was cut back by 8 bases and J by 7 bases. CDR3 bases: TGTGCCAGCGGGACTAGCGGGATAAATGAGCAGTTCTTC. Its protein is CASGTSGINEQFF.

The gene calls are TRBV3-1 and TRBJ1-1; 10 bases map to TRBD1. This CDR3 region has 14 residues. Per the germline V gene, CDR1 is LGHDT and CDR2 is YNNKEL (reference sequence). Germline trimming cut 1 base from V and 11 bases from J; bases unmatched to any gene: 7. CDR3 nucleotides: TGTGCCAGCAGCCAAGCTCCGGGACAGGGGAGGGCTTTCTTT. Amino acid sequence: CASSQAPGQGRAFF.

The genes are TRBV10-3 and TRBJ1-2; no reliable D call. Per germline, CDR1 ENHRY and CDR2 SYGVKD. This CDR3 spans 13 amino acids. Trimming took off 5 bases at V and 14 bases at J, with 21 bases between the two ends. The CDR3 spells CAISSNGILSGTF. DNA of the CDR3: TGTGCCATCAGTTCAAATGGCATTCTGTCTGGTACCTTC.

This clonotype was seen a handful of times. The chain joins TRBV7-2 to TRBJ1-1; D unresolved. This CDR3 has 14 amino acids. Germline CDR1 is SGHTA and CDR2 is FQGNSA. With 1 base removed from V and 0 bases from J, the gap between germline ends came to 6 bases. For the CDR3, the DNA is TGTGCCAGCAGCTTAGGCCCGATGAACACTGAAGCTTTCTTT. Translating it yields CASSLGPMNTEAFF.

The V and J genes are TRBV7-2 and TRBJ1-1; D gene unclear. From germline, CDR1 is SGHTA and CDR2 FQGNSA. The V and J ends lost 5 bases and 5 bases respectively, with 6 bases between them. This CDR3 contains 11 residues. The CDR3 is CASSIMTEAFF. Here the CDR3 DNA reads TGTGCCAGCAGCATTATGACTGAAGCTTTCTTT.

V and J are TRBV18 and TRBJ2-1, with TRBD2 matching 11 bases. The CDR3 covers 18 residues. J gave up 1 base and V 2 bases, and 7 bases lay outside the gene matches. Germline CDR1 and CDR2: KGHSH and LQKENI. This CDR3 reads CASSPRTSGPLSYNEQFF. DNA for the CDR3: TGTGCCAGCTCACCAAGGACTAGCGGGCCGCTTTCCTACAATGAGCAGTTCTTC. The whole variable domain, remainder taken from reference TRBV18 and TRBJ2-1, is NAGVMQNPRHLVRRRGQEARLRCSPMKGHSHVYWYRQLPEEGLKFMVYLQKENIIDESGMPKERFSAEFPKEGPSILRIQQVVRGDSAAYFCASSPRTSGPLSYNEQFFGPGTRLTVL.

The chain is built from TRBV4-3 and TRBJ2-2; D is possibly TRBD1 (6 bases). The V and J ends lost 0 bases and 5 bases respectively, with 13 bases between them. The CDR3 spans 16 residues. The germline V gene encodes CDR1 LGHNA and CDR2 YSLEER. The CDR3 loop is CASSQDRQGRTGELFF. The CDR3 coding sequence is TGCGCCAGCAGCCAAGATCGGCAGGGGCGAACCGGGGAGCTGTTTTTT.

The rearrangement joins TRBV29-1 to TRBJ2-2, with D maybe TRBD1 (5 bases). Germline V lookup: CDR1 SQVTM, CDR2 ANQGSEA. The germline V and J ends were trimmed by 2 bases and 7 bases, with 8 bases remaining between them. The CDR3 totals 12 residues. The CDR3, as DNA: TGCAGCGTTGAATCAGGGATCGGGGAGCTGTTTTTT. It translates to CSVESGIGELFF.

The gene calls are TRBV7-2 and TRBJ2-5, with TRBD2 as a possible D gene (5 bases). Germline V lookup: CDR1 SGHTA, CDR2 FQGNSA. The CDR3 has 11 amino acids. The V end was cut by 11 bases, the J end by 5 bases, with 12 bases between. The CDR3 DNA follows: TGTGCCTCGGAGGCTCGGGAGACCCAGTACTTC. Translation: CASEARETQYF.